Presented here are 7 T cell receptor beta chains from one specimen sequenced in a study of blood T cell repertoires in COVID-19. The table came from immunoSEQ multiplex PCR; TCRdb's copy has only in-frame clones and leaves some out. The data show fewer than 150,000 clones, more than 80% seen once. Sequences were obtained from peripheral blood. These receptors were obtained from a woman at least 80 years old with acute or convalescent COVID-19.

The chain has TRBV30 and TRBJ1-6, with TRBD1 matching 7 bases. Germline-derived CDR1 and CDR2 are GTSNPN and SVGIG (reference sequence). This CDR3 is built from 15 residues. After removal of 4 bases from V and 6 bases from J, the junction contained 9 bases not matched to a gene. The CDR3 protein is CAWTQAGTVNSPLHF. DNA of the CDR3: TGTGCCTGGACCCAGGCAGGGACAGTTAATTCACCCCTCCACTTT.

The genes are TRBV7-6 and TRBJ2-1; no clear D. CDR1 and CDR2 (germline): SGHVS, FNYEAQ. V lost 1 base and J lost 3, with 10 bases in between. This CDR3 region has 15 residues. Here the CDR3 reads CASSLVGQVYNEQFF. CDR3 coding DNA: TGTGCCAGCAGCTTAGTAGGCCAGGTCTACAATGAGCAGTTCTTC.

The chain links TRBV5-4 to TRBJ1-2; D unresolved. The CDR3 is 13 residues long. The V gene's germline CDR1 is SGHNT and CDR2 YYREEE (reference sequence). Trimming left V 3 bases short and J 0 bases short, with 6 bases between. The chain's CDR3 is CASSSRTNYGYTF. The CDR3 region has the DNA TGTGCCAGCAGCTCCCGTACTAACTATGGCTACACCTTC.

Concerning this clone itself: Additional DNA sequences in this sample encode the identical CDR3. The chain links TRBV29-1 to TRBJ1-1; the match to TRBD1 covers 8 bases. Germline assignment: CDR1 SQVTM and CDR2 ANQGSEA. CDR3 size: 13 residues. V trimming: 7 bases; J trimming: 1 base; junction bases outside the gene matches: 5. The CDR3 region has the DNA TGCAGCGCAAGGACAGGGCGGAACACTGAAGCTTTCTTT. This gives the protein CSARTGRNTEAFF.

V gene TRBV10-2 combines with J gene TRBJ1-2; TRBD1 matches at 11 bases. Germline V lookup: CDR1 WSHSY, CDR2 SAAADI. V trimming: 0 bases; J trimming: 3 bases; junction bases outside the gene matches: 3. CDR3 length: 16 amino acids. The CDR3 loop reads CASSESRTGGDYGYTF. The CDR3 DNA reads TGCGCCAGCAGTGAGTCAAGGACAGGGGGCGACTATGGCTACACCTTC.

The V call is TRBV10-3, the J call TRBJ1-2; 7 bases match TRBD1. V lost 6 bases and J lost 10; bases outside the gene matches: 8. Germline V gene lookup returns CDR1 ENHRY and CDR2 SYGVKD. There are 12 residues in the CDR3. In nucleotides, the CDR3 is TGTGCCATCAGGAAGGACGACAGGGACTACACCTTC. It encodes CAIRKDDRDYTF.

The CDR3, as DNA: TGTGCCAGCAGTTACTCTGCGGGGGGGCCAGATACGCAGTATTTT. Translating gives CASSYSAGGPDTQYF. The chain is built from TRBV6-6 and TRBJ2-3, with 9 nucleotides matching TRBD2. The CDR3 contains 15 residues. The V segment lost 0 bases and the J segment 4 bases; nucleotides outside the gene matches: 2. CDR1 and CDR2 from the germline V gene are MNHNY and SVGAGI (reference sequence).